One sample yielded the 26 T cell receptor beta chains listed below, sequenced in a study of OX40 agonist ivuxolimab in advanced cancers. Clones were sequenced by immunoSEQ multiplex PCR, and TCRdb holds only the in-frame ones, with some missing. In the table there are 39,000 or so clones, about 93% of which are singletons. Sequencing was performed on CD4+ or CD8+ T cells sorted from blood, taken in a trial of the OX40 agonist ivuxolimab. These receptors all come from an adult with an advanced solid tumor such as melanoma, head and neck, liver or kidney cancer.

The rearrangement joins TRBV6-5 to TRBJ2-7; the D is unclear. Trimming removed 6 bases from V and 1 base from J, with 7 bases in between. The CDR3 covers 12 residues. The germline CDR1 and CDR2 sequences are MNHEY and SVGAGI. This CDR3 reads CASRFGSYEQYF. As DNA, the CDR3 is TGTGCCAGCAGATTCGGATCCTACGAGCAGTACTTC.

V gene TRBV6-5 combines with J gene TRBJ2-7; D may match TRBD1 or TRBD2 (5 bases each). The CDR3 has 14 residues. Germline values: CDR1 MNHEY, CDR2 SVGAGI. The V and J ends lost 5 bases and 2 bases respectively, with 13 bases between them. CDR3 region: CASSRPGRTYEQYF. The CDR3 nucleotides read TGTGCCAGCAGTCGCCCGGGACGGACCTACGAGCAGTACTTC.

The chain combines TRBV7-9 with TRBJ1-1; 7 bases fit TRBD1. The CDR3 length is 14 residues. In germline, CDR1 is SEHNR, CDR2 FQNEAQ (reference sequence). The V segment lost 6 bases and the J segment 1 base; nucleotides outside the gene matches: 5. The CDR3, as DNA: TGTGCCAGCAGAGGGGGCGGGTCGAACACTGAAGCTTTCTTT. This codes for CASRGGGSNTEAFF.

The CDR3: CASSYYPTSGTDTQYF. Here the CDR3 DNA reads TGTGCCAGCAGTTACTACCCGACTAGCGGCACAGATACGCAGTATTTT. The gene calls are TRBV6-5 and TRBJ2-3, with 8 bases identical to TRBD2. The J segment lost 1 base and the V segment lost 1 base, leaving 4 bases of the junction unmatched. Per germline, CDR1 MNHEY and CDR2 SVGAGI. The CDR3 covers 16 residues.

The V and J genes are TRBV19 and TRBJ1-1; possibly TRBD1 for D (5 bases). Trimming removed 5 bases from V and 3 bases from J, with 13 bases in between. The CDR3 runs to 14 residues. Germline V gene lookup returns CDR1 LNHDA and CDR2 SQIVND (reference sequence). CDR3 sequence: CASSDGTLYTEAFF. CDR3 coding DNA: TGTGCCAGTAGTGACGGGACGCTTTACACTGAAGCTTTCTTT.

V gene TRBV11-2 combines with J gene TRBJ2-7; weak D call: TRBD1 (6 bases). The CDR3 is 13 residues long. Germline V CDR1 and CDR2: SGHAT, FQNNGV. V lost 5 bases to trimming and J lost 4 bases, with 12 bases between them. The CDR3 DNA follows: TGTGCCAGCAGCCCGGACAGTTCTTACGAGCAGTACTTC. It encodes CASSPDSSYEQYF.

The chain's CDR3 is CASSLRRSTDTQYF. DNA for the CDR3: TGTGCCAGCAGTTTAAGGCGGAGCACAGATACGCAGTATTTT. This rearrangement joins TRBV28 to TRBJ2-3, with no clear D. The CDR3 sequence is 14 residues long. Germline CDR1 is MDHEN and CDR2 is SYDVKM. The ends were cut back, 2 bases at V and 0 bases at J, with 6 bases in the middle. The complete variable domain, with remaining parts taken from reference TRBV28 and TRBJ2-3, reads DVKVTQSSRYLVKRTGEKVFLECVQDMDHENMFWYRQDPGLGLRLIYFSYDVKMKEKGDIPEGYSVSREKKERFSLILESASTNQTSMYLCASSLRRSTDTQYFGPGTRLTVL.

The chain combines TRBV21-1 with TRBJ1-5; the table gives TRBD1 as D, unverified against the DNA. TRBV21-1 is given as a pseudogene. This CDR3 is 15 amino acids long. CDR3 in amino acids: CASSPLDRGNQPQHF. The CDR3 nucleotides are TGTGCCAGCAGCCCACTGGACAGGGGGAATCAGCCCCAGCATTTT.

The chain carries TRBV5-4 and TRBJ2-1; 12 nucleotides align to TRBD2. The ends lost 4 bases at V and 14 bases at J; junction bases unmatched: 10. CDR1 is SGHNT and CDR2 is YYREEE in the germline V gene (reference sequence). The CDR3 consists of 14 residues. CDR3 sequence (DNA): TGTGCCAGCAGCCTGGGACTAGCGGGTACCCGGGAGTTCTTC. The encoded protein is CASSLGLAGTREFF.

CDR3 coding DNA: TGTGCCAGCAGCAGGACCACAGATACGCAGTATTTT. It translates to CASSRTTDTQYF. This chain connects TRBV11-2 to TRBJ2-3; no definite D call. The germline V gene encodes CDR1 SGHAT and CDR2 FQNNGV. The CDR3 totals 12 residues. Between the trimmed V and J ends, which lost 5 bases and 2 bases, there was a span of 5 bases.

This chain uses TRBV18 with TRBJ2-7; 9 bases match TRBD1. J was trimmed by 3 bases and V by 3 bases; bases with no gene match: 6. The CDR3 extends over 15 amino acids. Germline V gene data show CDR1 as KGHSH and CDR2 as LQKENI. The CDR3 DNA reads as TGTGCCAGCTCACCCACTCCGGGACAGGGCTACGAGCAGTACTTC. Protein: CASSPTPGQGYEQYF. The full variable domain, completed using reference TRBV18 and TRBJ2-7, is NAGVMQNPRHLVRRRGQEARLRCSPMKGHSHVYWYRQLPEEGLKFMVYLQKENIIDESGMPKERFSAEFPKEGPSILRIQQVVRGDSAAYFCASSPTPGQGYEQYFGPGTRLTVT.

This rearrangement joins TRBV27 to TRBJ2-1; TRBD1 aligns across 8 bases. CDR3 length equals 17 residues. The V segment lost 2 bases and the J segment 6 bases; nucleotides outside the gene matches: 12. From germline, CDR1 is MNHEY and CDR2 SMNVEV (reference sequence). In DNA form, the CDR3 reads TGTGCCAGCAGTTTAACCCTTTTCCAGGGGGCTTCCAATGAGCAGTTCTTC. Translation gives CASSLTLFQGASNEQFF.

J is TRBJ1-5 and V is TRBV27; tentative D call: TRBD1 (5 bases). The CDR3 spans 14 residues. Trimming pared 2 bases from V and 3 bases from J, leaving 8 bases between. Germline V gene data show CDR1 as MNHEY and CDR2 as SMNVEV (reference sequence). The CDR3 reads CASSLGGSNQPQHF. The CDR3 bases are TGTGCCAGCAGTTTAGGGGGTTCCAATCAGCCCCAGCATTTT.

The rearrangement joins TRBV7-3 to TRBJ2-1, with 7 bases fitting TRBD1. The J segment lost 4 bases and the V segment lost 1 base, leaving 10 bases of the junction unmatched. CDR1 and CDR2 (germline): SGHTA, FQGTGA. The CDR3 is 17 residues long. The CDR3 bases are TGTGCCAGCAGCTTAAAGGCAGGGGGTCCGCTTTACAATGAGCAGTTCTTC. Translation: CASSLKAGGPLYNEQFF.

The chain joins TRBV29-1 to TRBJ2-7, with D possibly called TRBD1 or TRBD2 (5 bases each). Germline-derived CDR1 and CDR2 are SQVTM and ANQGSEA. This CDR3 spans 14 amino acids. V dropped 6 bases and J dropped 5 bases, with 20 bases sitting between them. The CDR3 sequence is CSVTGAGSSNEQYF. The DNA for the CDR3 is TGCAGCGTCACCGGGGCAGGGTCATCTAACGAGCAGTACTTC.

This clone has just a few counts. The V and J genes are TRBV29-1 and TRBJ2-6; 8 positions agree with TRBD1. V dropped 4 bases and J dropped 0; count of bases not matched to a gene: 5. Germline lookup yields CDR1 SQVTM and CDR2 ANQGSEA. This CDR3 region has 16 residues. CDR3: CSVAPGGASGANVLTF. The CDR3 DNA sequence: TGCAGCGTTGCCCCAGGGGGCGCCTCTGGGGCCAACGTCCTGACTTTC. Filled out from reference TRBV29-1 and TRBJ2-6, the complete variable domain reads SAVISQKPSRDICQRGTSLTIQCQVDSQVTMMFWYRQQPGQSLTLIATANQGSEATYESGFVIDKFPISRPNLTFSTLTVSNMSPEDSSIYLCSVAPGGASGANVLTFGAGSRLTVL.

This clone has just one count. CDR3: CASSEVNRAGNTIYF. DNA for the CDR3: TGTGCCAGCAGTGAAGTAAACAGGGCTGGAAACACCATATATTTT. This chain connects TRBV6-1 to TRBJ1-3, with D maybe TRBD1 (6 bases). This CDR3 is 15 amino acids long. Trimming removed 1 base from V and 2 bases from J, with 9 bases in between. Germline loops: CDR1 MNHNS, CDR2 SASEGT.

This sequence joins TRBV7-9 and TRBJ2-3; perhaps TRBD1 as D (6 bases). This CDR3 contains 16 residues. The V gene's germline CDR1 is SEHNR and CDR2 FQNEAQ (reference sequence). The ends were cut back, 5 bases at V and 2 bases at J, with 17 bases in the middle. CDR3 region: CASSHMLGGSTDTQYF. The CDR3 DNA is TGTGCCAGCAGCCACATGTTAGGGGGATCCACAGATACGCAGTATTTT.

As DNA, the CDR3 is TGTGCCAGCAGCTCAATTAGTGGCAGGGGAGAGACCCAGTACTTC. Translation gives CASSSISGRGETQYF. The chain combines TRBV7-9 with TRBJ2-5, with TRBD1 as a possible D gene (6 bases). This CDR3 has 15 amino acids. CDR1 is SEHNR, CDR2 FQNEAQ, per germline (reference sequence). The V end was cut by 4 bases, the J end by 4 bases, with 16 bases between.

In this sample, this clone turned up once. V is TRBV30 and J is TRBJ2-3; 8 positions agree with TRBD2. With V trimmed by 0 bases and J by 5 bases, 4 bases remained unmatched. Germline CDR1 GTSNPN, CDR2 SVGIG (reference sequence). The CDR3 has 14 amino acids. The CDR3: CAWSVPGGVDTQYF. The CDR3 DNA is TGTGCCTGGAGTGTACCGGGAGGGGTAGATACGCAGTATTTT.

Here the CDR3 DNA reads TGTGCCAGCAGCTTCCCCCGGACAGGGGGGAGCACAGATACGCAGTATTTT. This encodes CASSFPRTGGSTDTQYF. The chain links TRBV7-6 to TRBJ2-3; TRBD1 aligns across 10 bases. The trim removed 3 bases at V and 0 bases at J, leaving 6 bases unmatched. Germline V CDR1 and CDR2: SGHVS, FNYEAQ. The CDR3 covers 17 residues.

CDR3 DNA sequence: TGTGCCAGTGCCTCTCAGGGCTACACCTTC. As protein: CASASQGYTF. The chain joins TRBV6-1 to TRBJ1-2, with D unclear. V lost 9 bases and J 8 bases, leaving 10 bases between the germline ends. Germline V gene lookup returns CDR1 MNHNS and CDR2 SASEGT. This CDR3 is built from 10 residues.

Only one count was recorded for this clone. The rearrangement joins TRBV27 to TRBJ2-7; D is uncertain. There are 14 residues in the CDR3. The germline V gene has CDR1 MNHEY and CDR2 SMNVEV (reference sequence). Trimming removed 4 bases at V and 0 bases at J, with 10 bases between. The CDR3 reads CASSSTASSYEQYF. The CDR3 DNA sequence: TGTGCCAGCAGTTCGACGGCGAGCTCCTACGAGCAGTACTTC.

The chain carries TRBV7-8 and TRBJ1-5; a possible D gene is TRBD1 (6 bases). The CDR3 length is 15 residues. V lost 2 bases, J lost 2 bases, and 10 bases lay in between. Germline lookup yields CDR1 SGHVS and CDR2 FQNEAQ. The CDR3 nucleotides are TGTGCCAGCAGCTTATCGGAGGGGGGCAATCAGCCCCAGCATTTT. Translation gives CASSLSEGGNQPQHF.

The chain uses TRBV2 and TRBJ1-4, with D unclear. V was trimmed by 6 bases and J by 3 bases, leaving 14 bases between them. CDR1 and CDR2 from the germline V gene are SNHLY and FYNNEI. The CDR3 sequence is 15 residues long. The CDR3 sequence: CASRQQFGSNEKLFF. CDR3 DNA sequence: TGTGCCAGCAGACAGCAATTCGGTTCTAATGAAAAACTGTTTTTT.

This rearrangement joins TRBV28 to TRBJ2-2, with 10 bases fitting TRBD2. CDR1 is MDHEN, CDR2 SYDVKM, per germline. The CDR3 runs 17 residues. With 10 bases clipped from V and 2 bases from J, the junction kept 13 bases outside the gene matches. CDR3 nucleotide sequence: TGTGCCACAACGGAGGCTAGCGGGAGTCCCAACACCGGGGAGCTGTTTTTT. It encodes CATTEASGSPNTGELFF.